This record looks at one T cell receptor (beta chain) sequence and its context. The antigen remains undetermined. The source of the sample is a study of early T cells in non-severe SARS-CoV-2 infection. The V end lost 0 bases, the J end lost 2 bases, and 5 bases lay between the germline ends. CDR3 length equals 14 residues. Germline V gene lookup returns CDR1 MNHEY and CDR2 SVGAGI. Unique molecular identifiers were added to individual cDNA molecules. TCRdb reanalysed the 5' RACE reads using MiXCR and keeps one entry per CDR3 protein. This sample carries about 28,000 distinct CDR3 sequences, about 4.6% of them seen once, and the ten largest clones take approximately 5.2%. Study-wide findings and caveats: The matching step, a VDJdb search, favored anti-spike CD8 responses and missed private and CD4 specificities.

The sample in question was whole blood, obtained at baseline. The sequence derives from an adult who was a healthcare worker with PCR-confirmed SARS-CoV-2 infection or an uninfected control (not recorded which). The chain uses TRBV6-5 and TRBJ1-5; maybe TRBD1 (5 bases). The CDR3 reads CASSYSGGNQPQHF. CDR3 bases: TGTGCCAGCAGTTACTCAGGGGGCAATCAGCCCCAGCATTTT.